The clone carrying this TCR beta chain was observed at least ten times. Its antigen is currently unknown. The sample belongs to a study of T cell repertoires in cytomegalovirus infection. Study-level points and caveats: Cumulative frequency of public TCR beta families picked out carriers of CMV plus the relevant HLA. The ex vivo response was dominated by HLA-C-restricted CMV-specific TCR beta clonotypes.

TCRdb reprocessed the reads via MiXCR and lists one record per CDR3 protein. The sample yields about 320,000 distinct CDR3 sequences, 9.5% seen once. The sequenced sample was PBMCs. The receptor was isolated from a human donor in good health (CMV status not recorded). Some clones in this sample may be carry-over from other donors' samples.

The CDR3 reads CASSSGRGKLMVNEQFF. For the CDR3, the DNA is TGTGCCAGCAGCTCCGGCAGGGGGAAGTTGATGGTTAATGAGCAGTTCTTC. The chain carries TRBV7-2 and TRBJ2-1, with 7 bases aligning to TRBD1. The CDR3 consists of 17 residues. The V gene's germline CDR1 is SGHTA and CDR2 FQGNSA. V gave up 4 bases and J gave up 7 bases; unmatched junction bases: 16. The full variable domain, its missing parts supplied by reference TRBV7-2 and TRBJ2-1, is GAGVSQSPSNKVTEKGKDVELRCDPISGHTALYWYRQSLGQGLEFLIYFQGNSAPDKSGLPSDRFSAERTGGSVSTLTIQRTQQEDSAVYLCASSSGRGKLMVNEQFFGPGTRLTVL.